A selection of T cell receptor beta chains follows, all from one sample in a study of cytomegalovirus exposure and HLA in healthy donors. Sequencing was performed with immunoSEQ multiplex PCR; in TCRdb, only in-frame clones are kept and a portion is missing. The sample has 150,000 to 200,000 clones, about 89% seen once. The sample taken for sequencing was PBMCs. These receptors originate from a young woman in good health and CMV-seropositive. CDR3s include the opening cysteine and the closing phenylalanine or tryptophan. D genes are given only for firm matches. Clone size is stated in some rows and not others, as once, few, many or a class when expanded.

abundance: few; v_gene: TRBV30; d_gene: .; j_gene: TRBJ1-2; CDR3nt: TGTGCCTGGAGTGTAAACAGGAACTATGGCTACACCTTC; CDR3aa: CAWSVNRNYGYTF
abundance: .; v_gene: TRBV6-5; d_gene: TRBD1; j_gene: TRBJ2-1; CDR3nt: TGTGCCAGCAAGCCGGGACAGTCCTACAATGAGCAGTTCTTC; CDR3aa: CASKPGQSYNEQFF
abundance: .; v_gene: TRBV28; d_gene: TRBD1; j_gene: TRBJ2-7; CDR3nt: TGTGCCAGCAGTTTCGACAGGGTCTCCTACGAGCAGTACTTC; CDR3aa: CASSFDRVSYEQYF
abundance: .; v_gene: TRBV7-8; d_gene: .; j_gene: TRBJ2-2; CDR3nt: TGTGCCAGCAGCTACCGGGGCGGGACAGCTAACACCGGGGAGCTGTTTTTT; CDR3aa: CASSYRGGTANTGELFF
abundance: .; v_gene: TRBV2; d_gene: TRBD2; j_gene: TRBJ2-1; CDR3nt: TGTGCCAGCAGTGGGACTAGCGGGGGGCTAAAAGGTTACAATGAGCAGTTCTTC; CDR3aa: CASSGTSGGLKGYNEQFF
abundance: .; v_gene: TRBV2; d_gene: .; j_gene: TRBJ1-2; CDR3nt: TGTGCCAGCAGTGATGCAGGAAAGCTCTATGGCTACACCTTC; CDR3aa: CASSDAGKLYGYTF
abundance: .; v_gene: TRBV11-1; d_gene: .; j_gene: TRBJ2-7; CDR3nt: TGTGCCAGCAGCCAAGGACAGATCTCCTACGAGCAGTACTTC; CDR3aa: CASSQGQISYEQYF
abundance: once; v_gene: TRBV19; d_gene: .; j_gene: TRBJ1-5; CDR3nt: TGTGCCAGTAGAAGTATCGGACAGACTCTTAGCAATCAGCCCCAGCATTTT; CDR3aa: CASRSIGQTLSNQPQHF
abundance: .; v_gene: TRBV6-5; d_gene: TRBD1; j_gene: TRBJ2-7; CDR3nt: TGTGCCAGCAGGGGGACAGCTAGCTACGAGCAGTACTTC; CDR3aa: CASRGTASYEQYF
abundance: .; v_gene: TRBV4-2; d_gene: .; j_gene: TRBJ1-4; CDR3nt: TGTGCCAGCAGCCAAAACGCGGCCCCAACTAATGAAAAACTGTTTTTT; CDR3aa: CASSQNAAPTNEKLFF
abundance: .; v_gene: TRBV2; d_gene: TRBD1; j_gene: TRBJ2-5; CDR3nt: TGTGCCAGCCGGGACAGGGAAGAGACCCAGTACTTC; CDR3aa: CASRDREETQYF
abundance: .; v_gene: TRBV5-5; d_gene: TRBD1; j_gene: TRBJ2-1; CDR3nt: TGTGCCAGCAGCAAGGGACAGGGCATTGAGCAGTTCTTC; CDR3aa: CASSKGQGIEQFF
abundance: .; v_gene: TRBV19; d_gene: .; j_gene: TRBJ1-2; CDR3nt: TGTGCCAGTAGTATGATTGGGGCAGGGGTAATCTATGGCTACACCTTC; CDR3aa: CASSMIGAGVIYGYTF
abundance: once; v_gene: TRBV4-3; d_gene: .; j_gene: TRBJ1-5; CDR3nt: TGCGCCAGCAGCCAAGACCGGGGAGGAGGCAATCAGCCCCAGCATTTT; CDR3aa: CASSQDRGGGNQPQHF
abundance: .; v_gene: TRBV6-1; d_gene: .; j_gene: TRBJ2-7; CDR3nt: TGTGCCAGCAGCAGACAGAGCTCCTACGAGCAGTACTTC; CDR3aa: CASSRQSSYEQYF
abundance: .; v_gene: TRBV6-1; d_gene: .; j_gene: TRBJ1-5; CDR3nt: TGTGCCAGCAGTGAACTGAGAAATCAGCCCCAGCATTTT; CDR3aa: CASSELRNQPQHF
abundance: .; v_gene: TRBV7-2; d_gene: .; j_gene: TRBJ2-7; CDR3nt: TGTGCCAGCCAAAGAGGGCCGTCCTACGAGCAGTACTTC; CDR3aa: CASQRGPSYEQYF
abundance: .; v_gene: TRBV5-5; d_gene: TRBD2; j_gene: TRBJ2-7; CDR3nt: TGTGCCAGCAGCTTATCCGGGGGGGCACGACTGGAGCAGTACTTC; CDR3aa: CASSLSGGARLEQYF
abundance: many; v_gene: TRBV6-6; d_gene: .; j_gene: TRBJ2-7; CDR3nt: TGTGCCAGCAGTTACTCAGGGCCCGAGGGCGAGCAGTACTTC; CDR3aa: CASSYSGPEGEQYF
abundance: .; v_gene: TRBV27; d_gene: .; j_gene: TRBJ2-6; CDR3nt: TGTGCCAGCAGGGAAAGGGGCCTGGAGTCCGGGGCCAACGTCCTGACTTTC; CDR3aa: CASRERGLESGANVLTF
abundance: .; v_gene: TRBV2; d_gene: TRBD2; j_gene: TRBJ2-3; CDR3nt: TGTGTCGTGCCGGGGGGAAGGCCAGATACGCAGTATTTT; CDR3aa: CVVPGGRPDTQYF
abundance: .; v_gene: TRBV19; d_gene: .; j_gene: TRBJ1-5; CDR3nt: TGTGCCAGTAGTATTGAGGCAAATCAGCCCCAGCATTTT; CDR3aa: CASSIEANQPQHF
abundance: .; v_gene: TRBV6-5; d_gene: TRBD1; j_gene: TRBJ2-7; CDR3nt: TGTGCCAGCAGTTGGTTGGGACAGGGGGCCGGCGAGCAGTACTTC; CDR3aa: CASSWLGQGAGEQYF
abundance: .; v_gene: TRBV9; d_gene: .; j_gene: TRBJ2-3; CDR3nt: TGTGCCAGCAGCGAGGGAGGGGGAGGGGAGGCAGATACGCAGTATTTT; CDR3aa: CASSEGGGGEADTQYF
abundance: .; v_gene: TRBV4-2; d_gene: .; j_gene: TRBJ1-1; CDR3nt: TGTGCCAGCAGCCAAGGGTGGAGGCTGAACACTGAAGCTTTCTTT; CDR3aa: CASSQGWRLNTEAFF
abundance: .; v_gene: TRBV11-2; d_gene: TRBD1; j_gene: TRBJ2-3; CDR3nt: TGTGCCAGCAGCCTCCACAGGGGAGATACGCAGTATTTT; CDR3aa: CASSLHRGDTQYF
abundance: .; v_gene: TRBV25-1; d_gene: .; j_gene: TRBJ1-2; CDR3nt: TGTGCCAGCAGTGAAGGGCCGGCCCCCCATGGCTACACCTTC; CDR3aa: CASSEGPAPHGYTF
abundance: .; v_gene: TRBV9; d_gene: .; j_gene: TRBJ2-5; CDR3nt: TGTGCCAGCAGCGTAGCCGGGGTCCAAGAGACCCAGTACTTC; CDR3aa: CASSVAGVQETQYF
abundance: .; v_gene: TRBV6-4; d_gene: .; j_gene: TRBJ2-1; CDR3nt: TGTGCCAGCAGTGAGTCCCCGAGCTCCTACAATGAGCAGTTCTTC; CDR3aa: CASSESPSSYNEQFF
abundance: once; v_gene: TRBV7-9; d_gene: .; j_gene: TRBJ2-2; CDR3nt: TGTGCCAGCAGCTTACTAGAGGGCGGGGAGCTGTTTTTT; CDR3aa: CASSLLEGGELFF
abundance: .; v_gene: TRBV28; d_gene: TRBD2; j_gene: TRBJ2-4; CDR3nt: TGTGCCAGCACCGGACTAGCGGGAGTTTTGGCCAAAAACATTCAGTACTTC; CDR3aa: CASTGLAGVLAKNIQYF
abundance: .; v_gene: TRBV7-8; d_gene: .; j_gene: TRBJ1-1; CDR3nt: TGTGCCAGCAGCTCCCGAACAGGTACGAACACTGAAGCTTTCTTT; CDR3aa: CASSSRTGTNTEAFF
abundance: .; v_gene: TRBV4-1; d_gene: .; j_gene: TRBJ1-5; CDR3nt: TGCGCCAGCAGCCAAGTTAGGGGTAGCAATCAGCCCCAGCATTTT; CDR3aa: CASSQVRGSNQPQHF
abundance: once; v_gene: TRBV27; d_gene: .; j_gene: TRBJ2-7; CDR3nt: TGTGCCAGCAGTTTAAGAGCGGGCTACTCCTACGAGCAGTACTTC; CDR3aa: CASSLRAGYSYEQYF
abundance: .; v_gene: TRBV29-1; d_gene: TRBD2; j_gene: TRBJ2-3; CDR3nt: TGCAGCGTTGCCGGGACTAGCGGCAAAATCACAGATACGCAGTATTTT; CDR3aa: CSVAGTSGKITDTQYF
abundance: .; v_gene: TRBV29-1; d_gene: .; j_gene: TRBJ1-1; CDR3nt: TGCAGCGTCGGAAGCACAGGGCGTGGAGCTTTCTTT; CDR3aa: CSVGSTGRGAFF
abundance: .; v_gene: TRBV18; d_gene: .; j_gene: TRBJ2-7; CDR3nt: TGTGCCAGCTCACCCAGTACAGAAACCTACGAGCAGTACTTC; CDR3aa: CASSPSTETYEQYF
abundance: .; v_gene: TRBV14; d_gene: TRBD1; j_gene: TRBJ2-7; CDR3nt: TGTGCCAGCAGCCGGCTGCACAGGGGGCTCTACGAGCAGTACTTC; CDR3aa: CASSRLHRGLYEQYF
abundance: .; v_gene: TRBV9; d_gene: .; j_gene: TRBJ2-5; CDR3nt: TGTGCCAGCAGCGTAGACCTGGGCGGGGGCTTACAAGAGACCCAGTACTTC; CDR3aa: CASSVDLGGGLQETQYF
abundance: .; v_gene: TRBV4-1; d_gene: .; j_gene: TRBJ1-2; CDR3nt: TGCGCCAGCAGCCAAGCGGTTAGCGTTCCCTATGGCTACACCTTC; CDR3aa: CASSQAVSVPYGYTF
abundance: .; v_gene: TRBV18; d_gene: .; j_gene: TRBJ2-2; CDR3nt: TGTGCCAGCTCACCATTACAAACACAGGGCGGGGAGCTGTTTTTT; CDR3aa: CASSPLQTQGGELFF
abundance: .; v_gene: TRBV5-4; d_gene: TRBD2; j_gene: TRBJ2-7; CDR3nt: TGTGCCAGCAGCTTTGGTGGGGGGGGTACCTACGAGCAGTACTTC; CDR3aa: CASSFGGGGTYEQYF
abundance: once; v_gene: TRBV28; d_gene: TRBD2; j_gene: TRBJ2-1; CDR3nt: TGTGCCAGCAGGGCTAGCGGGAGAGACGGCTACAATGAGCAGTTCTTC; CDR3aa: CASRASGRDGYNEQFF
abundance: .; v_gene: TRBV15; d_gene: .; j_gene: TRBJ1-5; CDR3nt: TGTGCCACCAGCAGTTCTTGGACAGATAATCAGCCCCAGCATTTT; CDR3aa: CATSSSWTDNQPQHF
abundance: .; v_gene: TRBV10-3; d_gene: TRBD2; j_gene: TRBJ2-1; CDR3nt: TGTGCCATCTCCGGGACTAGCGGGGGTGAGCAGTTCTTC; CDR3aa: CAISGTSGGEQFF
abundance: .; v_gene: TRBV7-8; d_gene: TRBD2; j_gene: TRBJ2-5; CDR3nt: TGTGCCAGCAGCTTATCCCCTAGCGGGGGAGAAGAGACCCAGTACTTC; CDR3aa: CASSLSPSGGEETQYF
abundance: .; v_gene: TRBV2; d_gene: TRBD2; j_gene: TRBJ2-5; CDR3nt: TGTGCCAGCAGAAAGACTAGCGGGGGGGTAGAGACCCAGTACTTC; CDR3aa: CASRKTSGGVETQYF
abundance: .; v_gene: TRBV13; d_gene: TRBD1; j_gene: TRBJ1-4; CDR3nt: TGTGCCAGCAGCCACGGGACAGGGGGAAAACTGTTTTTT; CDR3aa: CASSHGTGGKLFF
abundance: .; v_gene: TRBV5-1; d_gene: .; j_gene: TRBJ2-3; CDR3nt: TGCGCCAGCAGCTTGGGTGGCACGTCAGATACGCAGTATTTT; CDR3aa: CASSLGGTSDTQYF
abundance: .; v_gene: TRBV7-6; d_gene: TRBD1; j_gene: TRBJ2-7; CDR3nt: TGTGCCAGCAGCCCGTGGGACAGACCCTACGAGCAGTACTTC; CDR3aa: CASSPWDRPYEQYF
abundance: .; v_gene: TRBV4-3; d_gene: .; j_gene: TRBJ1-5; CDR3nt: TGCGCCAGCAGCCAAGATTTACAGCCTTATCAGCCCCAGCATTTT; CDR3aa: CASSQDLQPYQPQHF
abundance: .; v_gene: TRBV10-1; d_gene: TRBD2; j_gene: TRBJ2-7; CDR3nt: TGCGCCAGCAGTGCACTAGCGGGGGGCTCCTACGAGCAGTACTTC; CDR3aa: CASSALAGGSYEQYF
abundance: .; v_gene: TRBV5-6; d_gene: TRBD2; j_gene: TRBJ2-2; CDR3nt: TGTGCCAGCAGCTTGCGGGGGGCGAACACCGGGGAGCTGTTTTTT; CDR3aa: CASSLRGANTGELFF
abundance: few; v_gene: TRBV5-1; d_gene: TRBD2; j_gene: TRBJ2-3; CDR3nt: TGCGCCAGCACCCTCCAAGCGGGAGGGACAGATACGCAGTATTTT; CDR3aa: CASTLQAGGTDTQYF
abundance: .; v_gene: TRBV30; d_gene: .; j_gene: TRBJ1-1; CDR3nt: TGTGCCTGGAGTCACTGGGCTGGCACTGAAGCTTTCTTT; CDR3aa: CAWSHWAGTEAFF
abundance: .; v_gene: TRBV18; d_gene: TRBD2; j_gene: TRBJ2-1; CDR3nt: TGTGCCAGCTCACCGAAAATAGCGGGGGAGAATGAGCAGTTCTTC; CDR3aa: CASSPKIAGENEQFF
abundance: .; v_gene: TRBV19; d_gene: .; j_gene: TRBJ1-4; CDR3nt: TGTGCCAGTAGTCGGCCCCGGGGGACTACTAATGAAAAACTGTTTTTT; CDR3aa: CASSRPRGTTNEKLFF
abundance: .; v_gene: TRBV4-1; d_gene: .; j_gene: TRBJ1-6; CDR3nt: TGCGCCAGCAGCCAAGATCGAGAGACACCCCTCCACTTT; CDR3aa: CASSQDRETPLHF
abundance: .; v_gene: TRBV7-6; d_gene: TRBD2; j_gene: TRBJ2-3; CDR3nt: TGTGCCAGCAGCTCCCAGTTCGGGACTAGCGGGACTAGGGATACGCAGTATTTT; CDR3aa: CASSSQFGTSGTRDTQYF